The next 3 T cell receptor beta chains were all read from a single sample in a study of T cell responses to AZD1222 COVID-19 vaccine. Generated by immunoSEQ multiplex PCR, the TCRdb table keeps only in-frame clones and is missing some. The table has fewer than 120,000 clones, over 85% seen once; the top ten hold 2% to 2.5%. The source was peripheral blood, collected 28 days after the second AZD1222 dose. The receptors come from an adult who received the AZD1222 COVID-19 vaccine.

The chain combines TRBV21-1 with TRBJ2-7; the table's D gene call, TRBD2, was not cross checked with the DNA. TRBV21-1 is described as a pseudogene. This CDR3 has 20 amino acids. CDR3 region: CASSKKTGNWTSGEPYEQYF. Here the CDR3 DNA reads TGTGCCAGCAGCAAAAAGACAGGGAATTGGACTAGCGGGGAACCCTACGAGCAGTACTTC.

Written as DNA, the CDR3 is TGTGCCTGGAGTGTAGGGCTAGCGGGGGACTACGAGCAGTACTTC. Protein product: CAWSVGLAGDYEQYF. The V gene is TRBV30, the J gene TRBJ2-7; TRBD2 agrees at 10 bases. The junction had 5 bases not matched to a gene; V was cut back by 0 bases and J by 3 bases. CDR3 size: 15 residues. CDR1 GTSNPN and CDR2 SVGIG come from the germline V gene (reference sequence).

The J gene is TRBJ2-1, the V gene TRBV29-1; tentative D call: TRBD2 (5 bases). Germline CDR1 SQVTM, CDR2 ANQGSEA. The CDR3 loop spans 14 amino acids. Trimming took 6 bases from V and 0 from J, leaving 12 bases between them. Written as DNA, the CDR3 is TGCAGCGTAGCGGACCTGAGCTCCTACAATGAGCAGTTCTTC. The encoded protein is CSVADLSSYNEQFF.